The 31 T cell receptor beta chains presented below share a single source sample, sequenced in a study of blood T cell repertoires in COVID-19. Method: immunoSEQ multiplex PCR; TCRdb's copy keeps in-frame clones and lacks some. The repertoire holds fewer than 350,000 clones, with 88% as singletons. Sequenced input: peripheral blood. The receptors stem from a man between 18 and 35 years old with active or convalescent COVID-19.

V is TRBV18 and J is TRBJ2-1; perhaps TRBD2 as D (5 bases). CDR3 size: 15 residues. V was clipped by 6 bases and J by 4 bases, with 16 bases between them. Germline values: CDR1 KGHSH, CDR2 LQKENI. The CDR3 spells CASSVGSERYNEQFF. CDR3 in DNA: TGTGCCAGCTCGGTCGGGTCTGAGCGGTACAATGAGCAGTTCTTC.

V is TRBV5-4 and J is TRBJ2-1, with 11 bases identical to TRBD2. CDR3 length: 14 residues. Germline V gene sequence: CDR1 SGHNT, CDR2 YYREEE (reference sequence). With V trimmed by 3 bases and J by 6 bases, 2 bases remained unmatched. For the CDR3, the DNA is TGTGCCAGCAGCTCTACTAGCGGGGGCAATGAGCAGTTCTTC. Its protein product is CASSSTSGGNEQFF.

The chain couples TRBV5-4 to TRBJ2-1, with TRBD1 matching over 9 bases. V was clipped by 0 bases and J by 7 bases; unmatched bases: 8. CDR1 SGHNT and CDR2 YYREEE come from the germline V gene (reference sequence). The CDR3 is made up of 16 amino acids. The CDR3 sequence is CASSLATGGSWNEQFF. For the CDR3, the DNA is TGTGCCAGCAGCTTGGCGACAGGGGGTTCATGGAATGAGCAGTTCTTC.

The V and J genes are TRBV13 and TRBJ1-1; D is unresolved. The CDR3 consists of 13 residues. CDR1 is PRHDT and CDR2 is FYEKMQ in the germline V gene (reference sequence). V was cut by 1 base and J by 11 bases, with 14 bases left in between. The CDR3 sequence is CASSLEHGRRAFF. The CDR3 DNA sequence: TGTGCCAGCAGCTTAGAACACGGCCGGAGGGCTTTCTTT.

The rearrangement links TRBV5-4 to TRBJ1-1; no definite D call. The CDR3 is 12 amino acids. The V and J ends lost 4 bases and 3 bases respectively, with 7 bases between them. The germline V gene encodes CDR1 SGHNT and CDR2 YYREEE (reference sequence). The CDR3 sequence is CASSGRDTEAFF. Here the CDR3 DNA reads TGTGCCAGCAGCGGGAGGGACACTGAAGCTTTCTTT.

This sequence joins TRBV19 and TRBJ1-1; no clear D. Trimming removed 7 bases from V and 7 bases from J, with 7 bases in between. The germline CDR1 and CDR2 sequences are LNHDA and SQIVND (reference sequence). The CDR3 has 10 residues. Written as DNA, the CDR3 is TGTGCCAGTATCGGTGGTGAAGCTTTCTTT. This encodes CASIGGEAFF.

The V call is TRBV5-4, the J call TRBJ2-3; 8 nucleotides align to TRBD1. Germline CDR1 reads SGHNT; CDR2 reads YYREEE (reference sequence). The CDR3 loop spans 15 amino acids. The junction had 5 bases not matched to a gene; V was cut back by 4 bases and J by 1 base. The CDR3 loop is CASSVGQGRTDTQYF. In nucleotides, the CDR3 is TGTGCCAGCAGCGTCGGACAGGGTCGCACAGATACGCAGTATTTT.

This chain joins TRBV7-9 and TRBJ2-7; D possibly corresponds to TRBD1 (5 bases). V lost 2 bases, J lost 0 bases, and 8 bases lay in between. The germline CDR1 and CDR2 sequences are SEHNR and FQNEAQ (reference sequence). The CDR3 spans 14 residues. The chain's CDR3 is CASSLRGGSYEQYF. The CDR3 DNA follows: TGTGCCAGCAGCTTAAGGGGTGGCTCCTACGAGCAGTACTTC.

In its sample, this clone was seen a few times. The V call is TRBV10-2, the J call TRBJ1-3; no clear D. CDR1 is WSHSY and CDR2 is SAAADI in the germline V gene. V lost 0 bases and J lost 9, with 15 bases in between. The CDR3 contains 15 residues. CDR3 sequence reads: CASSESRVLIGTIYF. The CDR3 nucleotides are TGCGCCAGCAGTGAGTCTCGGGTATTGATAGGCACCATATATTTT.

The rearrangement uses TRBV3-1 (or the pseudogene TRBV3-2) and TRBJ2-7, with 7 bases identical to TRBD2. The CDR3 runs to 15 residues. V was pared by 2 bases and J by 3 bases, with 7 bases of the junction left unmatched. CDR1 and CDR2 from the germline V gene are LGHDT and YNNKEL (reference sequence). The CDR3 DNA follows: TGTGCCAGCAGCCAAAAGGAGCGGGGACTCTACGAGCAGTACTTC. Translating gives CASSQKERGLYEQYF.

This clone was recorded once. The V call is TRBV7-9, the J call TRBJ2-7, with D possibly matching TRBD1 (5 bases). CDR1 is SEHNR, CDR2 FQNEAQ, per germline (reference sequence). This CDR3 has 12 amino acids. V lost 4 bases and J lost 7, with 11 bases in between. CDR3 in amino acids: CASSSDAGEQYF. DNA of the CDR3: TGTGCCAGCAGCTCGGATGCAGGGGAGCAGTACTTC.

DNA for the CDR3: TGTGCCAGCACCCCATCCGTCAGGCCCGAAGCTTTCTTT. It specifies CASTPSVRPEAFF. The gene calls are TRBV5-6 and TRBJ1-1; unclear D gene. The V gene's germline CDR1 is SGHDT and CDR2 YYEEEE. The V and J ends lost 6 bases and 8 bases respectively, with 17 bases between them. This CDR3 is 13 amino acids long. Supplemented by reference TRBV5-6 and TRBJ1-1, the full variable domain reads DAGVTQSPTHLIKTRGQQVTLRCSPKSGHDTVSWYQQALGQGPQFIFQYYEEEERQRGNFPDRFSGHQFPNYSSELNVNALLLGDSALYLCASTPSVRPEAFFGQGTRLTVV.

The chain uses TRBV5-4 and TRBJ1-1; D gene unclear. Trimming took 4 bases from V and 1 from J, leaving 11 bases between them. The CDR3 consists of 14 residues. The V gene's germline CDR1 is SGHNT and CDR2 YYREEE (reference sequence). The CDR3 region is CASSPNGRNTEAFF. CDR3 DNA sequence: TGTGCCAGCAGCCCTAACGGTAGGAACACTGAAGCTTTCTTT.

This rearrangement joins TRBV5-4 to TRBJ1-5; no clear D. The CDR3 sequence is 15 residues long. Trimming shortened V by 0 bases and J by 3 bases, and 10 bases separated the two germline ends. Germline V gene lookup returns CDR1 SGHNT and CDR2 YYREEE (reference sequence). CDR3 sequence: CASSLDAGSNQPQHF. The CDR3 DNA reads TGTGCCAGCAGCTTGGACGCGGGGTCCAATCAGCCCCAGCATTTT.

V usage is TRBV4-2 and J usage is TRBJ1-6; 9 bases fit TRBD1. The CDR3 contains 15 residues. Germline-derived CDR1 and CDR2 are LGHNA and YNFKEQ. With 6 bases clipped from V and 9 bases from J, the junction kept 9 bases outside the gene matches. The CDR3 loop reads CASSRGTGLGSPLHF. CDR3 DNA sequence: TGTGCCAGCAGTCGAGGGACAGGGCTAGGTTCACCCCTCCACTTT.

The chain couples TRBV9 to TRBJ2-2; 11 nucleotides line up with TRBD2. Looked up from germline, CDR1 is SGDLS and CDR2 is YYNGEE. CDR3 size: 16 residues. The junction had 5 bases not matched to a gene; V was cut back by 2 bases and J by 5 bases. DNA of the CDR3: TGTGCCAGCAGCGTGATAGCGGGGGGGCAGACCGGGGAGCTGTTTTTT. This encodes CASSVIAGGQTGELFF.

The J gene is TRBJ1-3, the V gene TRBV7-9, with D perhaps TRBD1 (5 bases). In germline, CDR1 is SEHNR, CDR2 FQNEAQ (reference sequence). Trimming pared 5 bases from V and 4 bases from J, leaving 15 bases between. The CDR3 contains 15 residues. CDR3 loop: CASSAPRVAGNTIYF. The CDR3 DNA follows: TGTGCCAGCAGCGCGCCCAGGGTGGCGGGAAACACCATATATTTT.

The chain couples TRBV7-9 to TRBJ2-5, with 9 bases fitting TRBD1. The length of the CDR3 is 15 residues. V gave up 1 base and J gave up 6 bases; unmatched junction bases: 6. Per germline, CDR1 SEHNR and CDR2 FQNEAQ (reference sequence). The CDR3 loop reads CASSLGTGVMKTQYF. DNA for the CDR3: TGTGCCAGCAGCTTAGGGACAGGGGTCATGAAGACCCAGTACTTC.

DNA of the CDR3: TGTGCCAGCAGTTTAAGGGGTGGTGGGCCCCAGCATTTT. Translated: CASSLRGGGPQHF. The chain carries TRBV27 and TRBJ1-5; the D gene is possibly TRBD1 (5 bases). Germline V gene sequence: CDR1 MNHEY, CDR2 SMNVEV (reference sequence). The V end was cut by 2 bases, the J end by 9 bases, with 11 bases between. The CDR3 is 13 residues long.

The chain uses TRBV24-1 and TRBJ2-3; D might be TRBD2 (7 bases). The CDR3 consists of 14 residues. Trimming pared 4 bases from V and 4 bases from J, leaving 11 bases between. Germline V lookup: CDR1 KGHDR, CDR2 SFDVKD. Written as DNA, the CDR3 is TGTGCCACCAGTGAGGGGGGGGCGCCAGATACGCAGTATTTT. Translation: CATSEGGAPDTQYF.

This chain links TRBV29-1 with TRBJ1-1; D not resolved. Trimming pared 0 bases from V and 4 bases from J, leaving 18 bases between. Germline lookup yields CDR1 SQVTM and CDR2 ANQGSEA. The CDR3 has 16 amino acids. The CDR3 loop reads CSVEDSGEGLGTEAFF. CDR3 DNA: TGCAGCGTTGAAGATTCAGGCGAGGGTCTGGGCACTGAAGCTTTCTTT.

This chain joins TRBV2 and TRBJ2-5; 15 nucleotides agree with TRBD2. The CDR3 contains 20 residues. Germline CDR1 reads SNHLY; CDR2 reads FYNNEI. J gave up 2 bases and V 3 bases, and 13 bases lay outside the gene matches. For the CDR3, the DNA is TGTGCCAGCAGTGAGCCCTCCGGGGGACTAGCGGGGGGCCAACAAGAGACCCAGTACTTC. Its protein is CASSEPSGGLAGGQQETQYF.

The genes are TRBV11-2 and TRBJ1-5; D is ambiguous. V gave up 1 base and J gave up 0 bases, with 7 bases separating them. The CDR3 extends over 15 amino acids. The germline V gene has CDR1 SGHAT and CDR2 FQNNGV. CDR3 sequence reads: CASSLGRGSNQPQHF. CDR3 coding DNA: TGTGCCAGCAGCTTAGGTCGGGGTAGCAATCAGCCCCAGCATTTT.

This sequence joins TRBV5-1 and TRBJ2-7; TRBD1 matches at 8 bases. CDR1 and CDR2 (germline): SGHRS, YFSETQ. The CDR3 totals 15 residues. V lost 5 bases to trimming and J lost 5 bases; unmatched junction nucleotides: 12. The CDR3 region is CASRAPGQGIHEQYF. CDR3 sequence (DNA): TGCGCCAGCAGGGCGCCCGGACAGGGCATCCACGAGCAGTACTTC.

The V gene is TRBV14, the J gene TRBJ2-7, with 10 nucleotides matching TRBD1. This CDR3 region has 15 residues. CDR1 is SGHDN and CDR2 is FVKESK in the germline V gene. V was clipped by 5 bases and J by 3 bases; unmatched bases: 7. CDR3: CASSYGTGAGYEQYF. CDR3 nucleotides: TGTGCCAGCAGCTACGGGACAGGGGCTGGCTACGAGCAGTACTTC. Using reference TRBV14 and TRBJ2-7 for the parts outside the CDR3, the full variable domain is EAGVTQFPSHSVIEKGQTVTLRCDPISGHDNLYWYRRVMGKEIKFLLHFVKESKQDESGMPNNRFLAERTGGTYSTLKVQPAELEDSGVYFCASSYGTGAGYEQYFGPGTRLTVT.

V usage is TRBV5-1 and J usage is TRBJ2-2; TRBD1 agrees at 8 bases. There are 16 residues in the CDR3. V shed 3 bases and J 7 bases; nucleotides not matched to a gene: 11. CDR1 is SGHRS and CDR2 is YFSETQ in the germline V gene. This CDR3 reads CASSSDRALEVGELFF. The CDR3 nucleotides are TGCGCCAGCAGCTCGGACAGGGCCCTGGAGGTCGGGGAGCTGTTTTTT.

This clone was picked up a small number of times. This rearrangement joins TRBV6-1 to TRBJ2-5, with 7 bases that match TRBD1. This CDR3 comprises 16 residues. Looked up from germline, CDR1 is MNHNS and CDR2 is SASEGT. Losses at the gene ends were 2 bases for V and 4 bases for J; bases not matched to a gene: 10. The DNA of the CDR3 is TGTGCCAGCAGTGAAATCGAGGGAGCAGGGGGAGAGACCCAGTACTTC. This codes for CASSEIEGAGGETQYF.

This chain's CDR3 is CASSLVWGGLSYEQYF. The DNA for the CDR3 is TGTGCCAGCAGCTTGGTGTGGGGGGGCTTGTCCTACGAGCAGTACTTC. V is TRBV5-4 and J is TRBJ2-7; a weak D match, TRBD2 (7 bases). The CDR3 has 16 amino acids. CDR1 and CDR2 (germline): SGHNT, YYREEE (reference sequence). Trimming shortened V by 0 bases and J by 1 base, and 14 bases separated the two germline ends. The whole variable domain, filled in from reference TRBV5-4 and TRBJ2-7, reads ETGVTQSPTHLIKTRGQQVTLRCSSQSGHNTVSWYQQALGQGPQFIFQYYREEENGRGNFPPRFSGLQFPNYSSELNVNALELDDSALYLCASSLVWGGLSYEQYFGPGTRLTVT.

This chain links TRBV13 with TRBJ2-2; unclear D gene. Per germline, CDR1 PRHDT and CDR2 FYEKMQ (reference sequence). The CDR3 extends over 15 amino acids. Trimming left V 5 bases short and J 5 bases short, with 15 bases between. This CDR3 is CASSPRWLETGELFF. CDR3 in DNA: TGTGCCAGCAGCCCACGGTGGTTAGAAACCGGGGAGCTGTTTTTT. The full variable domain, completed using reference TRBV13 and TRBJ2-2, is AAGVIQSPRHLIKEKRETATLKCYPIPRHDTVYWYQQGPGQDPQFLISFYEKMQSDKGSIPDRFSAQQFSDYHSELNMSSLELGDSALYFCASSPRWLETGELFFGEGSRLTVL.

The V gene is TRBV18, the J gene TRBJ1-3, with a possible D match to TRBD1 (6 bases). Germline CDR1 is KGHSH and CDR2 is LQKENI. CDR3 length equals 16 residues. Trimming pared 4 bases from V and 0 bases from J, leaving 13 bases between. The CDR3 nucleotides read TGTGCCAGCTCACTACCGGACAGCTTCTCTGGAAACACCATATATTTT. Its translation is CASSLPDSFSGNTIYF. Filled out from reference TRBV18 and TRBJ1-3, the complete variable domain reads NAGVMQNPRHLVRRRGQEARLRCSPMKGHSHVYWYRQLPEEGLKFMVYLQKENIIDESGMPKERFSAEFPKEGPSILRIQQVVRGDSAAYFCASSLPDSFSGNTIYFGEGSWLTVV.

This clone was counted only a few times. This chain uses TRBV14 with TRBJ1-5, with 8 bases fitting TRBD1. Germline loops: CDR1 SGHDN, CDR2 FVKESK. This CDR3 is built from 20 residues. J was trimmed by 0 bases and V by 0 bases; bases with no gene match: 13. CDR3 protein: CASSQEMARGRLASNQPQHF. The DNA of the CDR3 is TGTGCCAGCAGCCAAGAGATGGCCAGGGGGCGGCTCGCTAGCAATCAGCCCCAGCATTTT.